Detailed here is one TCR beta chain. The antigen is not known. This sample is drawn from a study of T cell responses to AZD1222 COVID-19 vaccine. Study observations and caveats: Every sample of the repertoires postdated the peak T cell response. It should be noted that donors were predominantly white British and more often female, and clonal diversity was possibly underestimated.

This table comes from immunoSEQ multiplex PCR, and its TCRdb copy is limited to in-frame clones, with some not included. The data show 160,000 or so clones, 88% seen once. The CDR3 extends over 12 amino acids. Germline loops: CDR1 MNHEY, CDR2 SVGAGI. V was pared by 11 bases and J by 3 bases, with 14 bases between. Specimen: peripheral blood, collected after recovery from COVID-19. The rearrangement links TRBV6-5 to TRBJ2-7; no clear D. The sequence was obtained from an adult who had recovered from COVID-19. CDR3 sequence reads: CASRRSFYEQYF. CDR3 nucleotide sequence: TGTGCCTCTCGACGGTCCTTCTACGAGCAGTACTTC.